This T cell receptor beta chain was identified in a study of molecular identifiers for immune sequencing clone quantification. TCRdb reanalysed the PCR reads using MiXCR and keeps one entry per CDR3 protein. Found here are some 100,000 distinct CDR3 sequences, around 33% of them singletons; the top ten hold around 4.2%. CDR1 and CDR2 from the germline V gene are SGHAT and FQNNGV. The V end lost 5 bases, the J end lost 2 bases, and 12 bases lay between the germline ends. The CDR3 totals 14 residues. The material sequenced was naive CD8+ T cells from blood, with Jurkat cell RNA spiked in. Stated subset: FACS-sorted CD8+CD4-CCR7+CD45RA+ naive T cells. This chain connects TRBV11-2 to TRBJ2-5; tentatively, D is TRBD1 (6 bases). This receptor was obtained from a human donor in good health. Some libraries in this study had Jurkat cell RNA spiked in. DNA for the CDR3: TGTGCCAGCAGCCCACAGGGACGGCAAGAGACCCAGTACTTC. It is translated as CASSPQGRQETQYF.